These 13 T cell receptor beta chains came from one sample sequenced in a study of T cells in localized non-small cell lung cancer. TCRdb's table, derived via immunoSEQ multiplex PCR, lists solely in-frame clones and lacks some. The data hold more than 25,000 clones, with nearly 90% observed a single time. The starting material was peripheral blood, obtained before any cancer treatment. These receptors all stem from a woman aged 35-75 years with stage I lung adenocarcinoma.

The chain has TRBV6-1 and TRBJ2-1, with no clear D. CDR1 is MNHNS and CDR2 is SASEGT in the germline V gene. Trimming cost V 2 bases and J 0 bases, with 8 bases left between them. This CDR3 spans 15 amino acids. The CDR3 reads CASSEIWSSYNEQFF. The CDR3 DNA sequence: TGTGCCAGCAGTGAAATTTGGAGCTCCTACAATGAGCAGTTCTTC.

J is TRBJ1-1 and V is TRBV30; no clear D. The CDR3 has 14 amino acids. The germline V gene encodes CDR1 GTSNPN and CDR2 SVGIG (reference sequence). V lost 5 bases and J 0 bases, leaving 13 bases between the germline ends. CDR3 nucleotides: TGTGCCTGGTTCCCCTTTACAGTGAACACTGAAGCTTTCTTT. It codes for CAWFPFTVNTEAFF.

Here the CDR3 reads CASSAGTGGFSGANVLTF. CDR3 bases: TGTGCCAGCAGTGCCGGGACAGGGGGTTTCTCTGGGGCCAACGTCCTGACTTTC. The chain combines TRBV28 with TRBJ2-6, with 11 nucleotides matching TRBD1. Germline V gives CDR1 MDHEN, CDR2 SYDVKM. This CDR3 contains 18 residues. V shed 5 bases, J shed 0 bases, and the junction held 6 bases outside the gene matches. Together with reference TRBV28 and TRBJ2-6, the CDR3 gives the full variable domain: DVKVTQSSRYLVKRTGEKVFLECVQDMDHENMFWYRQDPGLGLRLIYFSYDVKMKEKGDIPEGYSVSREKKERFSLILESASTNQTSMYLCASSAGTGGFSGANVLTFGAGSRLTVL.

The rearrangement joins TRBV7-2 to TRBJ2-3; the D is unclear. The CDR3 spans 16 residues. V was pared by 4 bases and J by 2 bases, with 16 bases between. The germline V gene has CDR1 SGHTA and CDR2 FQGNSA. The CDR3 sequence: CASSSYVDGITDTQYF. CDR3 nucleotide sequence: TGTGCCAGCAGCTCTTATGTGGACGGAATCACAGATACGCAGTATTTT. Combining the CDR3 with reference TRBV7-2 and TRBJ2-3 gives the whole variable domain GAGVSQSPSNKVTEKGKDVELRCDPISGHTALYWYRQSLGQGLEFLIYFQGNSAPDKSGLPSDRFSAERTGGSVSTLTIQRTQQEDSAVYLCASSSYVDGITDTQYFGPGTRLTVL.

This rearrangement joins TRBV28 to TRBJ2-5; possibly TRBD1 for D (5 bases). Looked up from germline, CDR1 is MDHEN and CDR2 is SYDVKM. The CDR3 runs 13 residues. V was cut by 2 bases and J by 6 bases, with 10 bases left in between. The CDR3 region is CASSLSRAKTQYF. DNA of the CDR3: TGTGCCAGCAGTTTAAGCAGGGCTAAGACCCAGTACTTC.

The rearrangement links TRBV9 to TRBJ2-3, with D perhaps matching TRBD2 (6 bases). The length of the CDR3 is 14 residues. Germline CDR1 is SGDLS and CDR2 is YYNGEE. Trimming took off 3 bases at V and 2 bases at J, with 10 bases between the two ends. CDR3 nucleotides: TGTGCCAGCAGCGGTAGCGGATACACAGATACGCAGTATTTT. It encodes CASSGSGYTDTQYF.

The gene calls are TRBV28 and TRBJ1-4; possibly TRBD1 for D (6 bases). CDR3 length equals 17 residues. Trimming took off 2 bases at V and 4 bases at J, with 17 bases between the two ends. Germline V gives CDR1 MDHEN, CDR2 SYDVKM. The CDR3 sequence is CASSLPGAGGINEKLFF. The CDR3 DNA reads TGTGCCAGCAGTTTACCGGGGGCCGGAGGTATTAATGAAAAACTGTTTTTT.

V gene TRBV7-2 combines with J gene TRBJ2-7; TRBD1 agrees at 10 bases. The germline CDR1 and CDR2 sequences are SGHTA and FQGNSA. Unmatched junction bases numbered 5, after V lost 4 bases and J lost 5 bases. The CDR3 loop spans 14 amino acids. The CDR3 region has the DNA TGTGCCAGCAGCTGGACAGGGGGGTTGGACGAGCAGTACTTC. Translated, it gives CASSWTGGLDEQYF.

The V and J genes are TRBV4-1 and TRBJ2-6, with D perhaps TRBD2 (5 bases). The CDR3 runs to 19 residues. The ends were cut back, 4 bases at V and 2 bases at J, with 21 bases in the middle. Germline V gene lookup returns CDR1 MGHRA and CDR2 YSYEKL. The CDR3 sequence: CASSLPADADLTGANVLTF. The CDR3 nucleotides are TGCGCCAGCAGCCTCCCAGCGGACGCGGACTTAACTGGGGCCAACGTCCTGACTTTC.

This chain joins TRBV6-1 and TRBJ2-1; 13 bases are a match to TRBD2. Germline-derived CDR1 and CDR2 are MNHNS and SASEGT. CDR3 size: 16 residues. With 8 bases clipped from V and 12 bases from J, the junction kept 16 bases outside the gene matches. CDR3 region: CASGGSELAGGPRQFF. In DNA, the CDR3 is TGTGCCAGCGGTGGGTCGGAACTAGCGGGGGGGCCACGGCAGTTCTTC.

The chain uses TRBV9 and TRBJ2-1; TRBD1 is a possible D gene (7 bases). Germline assignment: CDR1 SGDLS and CDR2 YYNGEE. Trimming left V 3 bases short and J 4 bases short, with 14 bases between. The CDR3 spans 15 residues. The CDR3 nucleotides read TGTGCCAGCAGCGCCGCGGGACAGATTTACAATGAGCAGTTCTTC. Its translation is CASSAAGQIYNEQFF.

The chain recombines TRBV5-6 with TRBJ2-7, with 10 nucleotides matching TRBD1. V was pared by 6 bases and J by 4 bases, with 4 bases of the junction left unmatched. The germline CDR1 and CDR2 sequences are SGHDT and YYEEEE. CDR3 size: 13 residues. The CDR3, as DNA: TGTGCCAGCATTGGGACAGGGGAGTACGAGCAGTACTTC. It codes for CASIGTGEYEQYF.

This clone was recorded a few times. The chain employs TRBV4-2 and TRBJ2-5, with D perhaps matching TRBD1 (6 bases). Trimming stripped 4 bases from V and 5 bases from J, with 26 bases between. Germline V gene lookup returns CDR1 LGHNA and CDR2 YNFKEQ. The CDR3 loop spans 18 amino acids. Here the CDR3 DNA reads TGTGCCAGCAGCCCTAGATCCTGGACAGACCCCTCAGGGGAGACCCAGTACTTC. Amino acids: CASSPRSWTDPSGETQYF.